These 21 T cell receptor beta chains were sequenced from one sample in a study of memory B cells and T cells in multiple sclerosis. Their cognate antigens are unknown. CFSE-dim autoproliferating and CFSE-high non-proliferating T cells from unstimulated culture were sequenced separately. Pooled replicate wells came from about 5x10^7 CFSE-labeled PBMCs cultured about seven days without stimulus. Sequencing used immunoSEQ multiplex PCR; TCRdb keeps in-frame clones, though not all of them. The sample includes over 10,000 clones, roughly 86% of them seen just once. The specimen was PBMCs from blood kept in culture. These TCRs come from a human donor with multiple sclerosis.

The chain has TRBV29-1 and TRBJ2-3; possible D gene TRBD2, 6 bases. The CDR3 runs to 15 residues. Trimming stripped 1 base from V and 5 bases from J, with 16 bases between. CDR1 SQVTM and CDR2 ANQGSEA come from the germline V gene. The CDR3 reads CSVEGDGGFGDTQYF. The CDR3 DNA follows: TGCAGCGTTGAAGGTGACGGGGGTTTCGGAGATACGCAGTATTTT.

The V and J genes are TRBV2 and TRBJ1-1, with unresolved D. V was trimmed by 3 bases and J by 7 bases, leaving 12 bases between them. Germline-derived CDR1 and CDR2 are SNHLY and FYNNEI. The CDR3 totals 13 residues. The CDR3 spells CASSDLGLGEAFF. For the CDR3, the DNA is TGTGCCAGCAGTGACCTCGGACTGGGTGAAGCTTTCTTT.

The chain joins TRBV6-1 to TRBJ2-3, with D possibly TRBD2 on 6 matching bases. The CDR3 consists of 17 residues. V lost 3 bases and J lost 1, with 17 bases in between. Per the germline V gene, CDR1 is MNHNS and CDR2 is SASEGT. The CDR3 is CASSEGTATDGTDTQYF. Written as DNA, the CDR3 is TGTGCCAGCAGTGAGGGGACTGCGACGGATGGCACAGATACGCAGTATTTT.

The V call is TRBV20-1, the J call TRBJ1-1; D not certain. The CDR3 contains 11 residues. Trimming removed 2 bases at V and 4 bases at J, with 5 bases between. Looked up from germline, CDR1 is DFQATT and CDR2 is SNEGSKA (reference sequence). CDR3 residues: CSARRVTEAFF. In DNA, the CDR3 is TGCAGTGCTAGACGGGTCACTGAAGCTTTCTTT.

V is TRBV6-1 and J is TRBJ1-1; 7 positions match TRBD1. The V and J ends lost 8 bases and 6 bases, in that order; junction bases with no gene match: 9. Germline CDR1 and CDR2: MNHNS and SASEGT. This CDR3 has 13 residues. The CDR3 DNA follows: TGTGCCAGCTCGCACAGGGGAAGGGCTGAAGCTTTCTTT. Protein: CASSHRGRAEAFF.

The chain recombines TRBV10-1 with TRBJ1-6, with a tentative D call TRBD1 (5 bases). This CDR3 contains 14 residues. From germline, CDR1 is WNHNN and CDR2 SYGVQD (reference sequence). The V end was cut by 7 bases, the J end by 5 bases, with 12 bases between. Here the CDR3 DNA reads TGCGCCAGCAAGGGACCTGGGAATAATTCACCCCTCCACTTT. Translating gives CASKGPGNNSPLHF.

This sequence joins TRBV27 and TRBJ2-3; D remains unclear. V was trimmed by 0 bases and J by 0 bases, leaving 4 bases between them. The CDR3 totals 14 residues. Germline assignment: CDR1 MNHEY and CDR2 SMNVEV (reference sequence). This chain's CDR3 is CASSLSGSTDTQYF. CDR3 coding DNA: TGTGCCAGCAGTTTATCCGGAAGCACAGATACGCAGTATTTT.

The CDR3: CASSLDETQYF. CDR3 coding DNA: TGTGCCAGCAGCTTGGATGAGACCCAGTACTTC. This chain connects TRBV12-1 to TRBJ2-5. TRBV12-1 counts as a pseudogene. The CDR3 extends over 11 amino acids.

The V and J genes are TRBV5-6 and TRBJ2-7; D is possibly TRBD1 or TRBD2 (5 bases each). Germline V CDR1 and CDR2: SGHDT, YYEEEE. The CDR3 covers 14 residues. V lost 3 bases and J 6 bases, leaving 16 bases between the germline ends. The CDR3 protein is CASSWGRPPGEQYF. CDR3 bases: TGTGCCAGCAGCTGGGGACGTCCTCCCGGCGAGCAGTACTTC.

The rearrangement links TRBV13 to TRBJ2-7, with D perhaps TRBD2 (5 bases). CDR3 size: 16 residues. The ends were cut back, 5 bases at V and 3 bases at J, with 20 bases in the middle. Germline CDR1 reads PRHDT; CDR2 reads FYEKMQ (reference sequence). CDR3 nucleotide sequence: TGTGCCAGCAGCCCACCAGGCAGTTTAGCGTACTACGAGCAGTACTTC. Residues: CASSPPGSLAYYEQYF.

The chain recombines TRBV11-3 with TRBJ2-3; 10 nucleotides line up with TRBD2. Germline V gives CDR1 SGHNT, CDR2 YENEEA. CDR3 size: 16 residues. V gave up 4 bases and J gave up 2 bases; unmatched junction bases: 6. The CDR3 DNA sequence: TGTGCCAGCAGCTCCGGGACTAGCGCCCACACAGATACGCAGTATTTT. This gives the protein CASSSGTSAHTDTQYF.

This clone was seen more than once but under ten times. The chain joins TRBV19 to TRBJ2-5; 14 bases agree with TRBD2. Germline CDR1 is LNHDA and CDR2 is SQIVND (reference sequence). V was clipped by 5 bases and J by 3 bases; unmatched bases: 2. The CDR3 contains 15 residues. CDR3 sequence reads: CASSPGLAGEETQYF. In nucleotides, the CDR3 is TGTGCCAGTAGTCCGGGACTAGCGGGAGAAGAGACCCAGTACTTC.

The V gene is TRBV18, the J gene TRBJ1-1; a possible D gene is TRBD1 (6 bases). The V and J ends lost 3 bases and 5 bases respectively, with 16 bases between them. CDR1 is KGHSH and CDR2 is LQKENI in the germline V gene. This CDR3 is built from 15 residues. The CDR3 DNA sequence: TGTGCCAGCTCACCCCGGGACACATCACTAACTGAAGCTTTCTTT. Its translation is CASSPRDTSLTEAFF.

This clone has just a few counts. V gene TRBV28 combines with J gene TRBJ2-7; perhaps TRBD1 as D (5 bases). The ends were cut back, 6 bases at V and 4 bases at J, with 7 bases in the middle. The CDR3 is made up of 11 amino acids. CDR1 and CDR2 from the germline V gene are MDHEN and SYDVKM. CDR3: CASRAGYEQYF. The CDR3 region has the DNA TGTGCCAGCAGGGCAGGGTACGAGCAGTACTTC.

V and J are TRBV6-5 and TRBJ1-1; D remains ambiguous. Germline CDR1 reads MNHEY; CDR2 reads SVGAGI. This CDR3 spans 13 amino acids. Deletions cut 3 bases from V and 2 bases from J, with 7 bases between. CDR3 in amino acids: CASSYARNTEAFF. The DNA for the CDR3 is TGTGCCAGCAGTTATGCGCGTAACACTGAAGCTTTCTTT.

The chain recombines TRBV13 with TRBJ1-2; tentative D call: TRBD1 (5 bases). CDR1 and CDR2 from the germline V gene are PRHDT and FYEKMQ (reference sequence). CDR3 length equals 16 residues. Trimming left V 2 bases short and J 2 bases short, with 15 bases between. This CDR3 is CASSLYGAASNYGYTF. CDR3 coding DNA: TGTGCCAGCAGCTTATATGGGGCAGCGTCCAACTATGGCTACACCTTC.

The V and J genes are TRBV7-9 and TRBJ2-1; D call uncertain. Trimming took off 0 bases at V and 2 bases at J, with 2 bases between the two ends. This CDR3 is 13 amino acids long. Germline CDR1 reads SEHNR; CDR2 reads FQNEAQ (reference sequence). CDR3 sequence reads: CASSLAPYNEQFF. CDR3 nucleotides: TGTGCCAGCAGCTTAGCCCCCTACAATGAGCAGTTCTTC.

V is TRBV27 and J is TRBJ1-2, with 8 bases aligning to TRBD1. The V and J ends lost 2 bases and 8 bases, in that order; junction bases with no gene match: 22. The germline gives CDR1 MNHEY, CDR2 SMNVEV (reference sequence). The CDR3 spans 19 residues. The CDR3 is CASSLPSDRVEARQWGYTF. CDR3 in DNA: TGTGCCAGCAGTTTACCCTCGGACAGGGTAGAGGCGCGGCAATGGGGCTACACCTTC.

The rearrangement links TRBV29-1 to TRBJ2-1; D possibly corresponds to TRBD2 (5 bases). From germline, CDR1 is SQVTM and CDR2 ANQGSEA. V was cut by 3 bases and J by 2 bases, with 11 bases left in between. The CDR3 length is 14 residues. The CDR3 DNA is TGCAGCGTTGACTGGCGGGCAACCTACAATGAGCAGTTCTTC. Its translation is CSVDWRATYNEQFF.

CDR3 nucleotide sequence: TGTGCCAGCAGCGTAGAAGGAATTAGGACAGATACGCAGTATTTT. It codes for CASSVEGIRTDTQYF. The chain has TRBV9 and TRBJ2-3; D ambiguous. The CDR3 runs to 15 residues. Germline values: CDR1 SGDLS, CDR2 YYNGEE. The V end lost 0 bases, the J end lost 3 bases, and 11 bases lay between the germline ends.

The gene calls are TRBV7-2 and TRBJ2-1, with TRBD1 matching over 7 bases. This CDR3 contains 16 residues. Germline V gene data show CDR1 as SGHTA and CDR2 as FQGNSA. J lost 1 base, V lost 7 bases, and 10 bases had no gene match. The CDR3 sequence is CASMRAGTASYNEQFF. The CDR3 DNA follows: TGTGCCAGCATGAGAGCCGGGACAGCTTCCTACAATGAGCAGTTCTTC. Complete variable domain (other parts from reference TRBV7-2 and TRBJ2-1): GAGVSQSPSNKVTEKGKDVELRCDPISGHTALYWYRQSLGQGLEFLIYFQGNSAPDKSGLPSDRFSAERTGGSVSTLTIQRTQQEDSAVYLCASMRAGTASYNEQFFGPGTRLTVL.